This T cell receptor (beta chain) derives from a study of blood T cell repertoires in COVID-19. V dropped 0 bases and J dropped 0 bases, with 15 bases sitting between them. This CDR3 spans 18 amino acids. Germline-derived CDR1 and CDR2 are LGHNA and YSLEER. Generated by immunoSEQ multiplex PCR, the TCRdb table keeps only in-frame clones and is missing some. This sample yields 650,000 to 800,000 clones, of which around 90% are seen a single time; more than 0.25% belongs to the top ten. The chain couples TRBV4-3 to TRBJ1-5; weak D call: TRBD1 (5 bases). This TCR came from a woman younger than 35 with acute or convalescent COVID-19. The sequenced material came from peripheral blood. CDR3: CASSQDSSRQRSNQPQHF. CDR3 coding DNA: TGCGCCAGCAGCCAAGATAGCTCAAGACAGCGTAGCAATCAGCCCCAGCATTTT.